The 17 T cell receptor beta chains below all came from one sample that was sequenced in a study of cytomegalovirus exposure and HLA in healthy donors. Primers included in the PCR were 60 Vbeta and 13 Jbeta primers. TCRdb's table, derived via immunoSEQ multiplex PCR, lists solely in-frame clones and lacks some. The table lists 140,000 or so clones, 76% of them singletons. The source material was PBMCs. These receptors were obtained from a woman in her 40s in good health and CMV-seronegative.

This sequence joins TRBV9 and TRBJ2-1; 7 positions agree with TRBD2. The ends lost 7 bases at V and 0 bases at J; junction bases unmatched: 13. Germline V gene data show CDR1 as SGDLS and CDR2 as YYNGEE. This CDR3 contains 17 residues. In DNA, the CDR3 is TGTGCCAGCGGTACTAGCGCAAAACAAAGCTCCTACAATGAGCAGTTCTTC. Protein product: CASGTSAKQSSYNEQFF.

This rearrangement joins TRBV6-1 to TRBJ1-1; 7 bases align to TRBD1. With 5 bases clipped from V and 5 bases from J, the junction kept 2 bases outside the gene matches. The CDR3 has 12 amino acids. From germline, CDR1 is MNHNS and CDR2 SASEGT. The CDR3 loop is CASSRDSTEAFF. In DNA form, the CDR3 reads TGTGCCAGCAGTAGGGACAGTACTGAAGCTTTCTTT.

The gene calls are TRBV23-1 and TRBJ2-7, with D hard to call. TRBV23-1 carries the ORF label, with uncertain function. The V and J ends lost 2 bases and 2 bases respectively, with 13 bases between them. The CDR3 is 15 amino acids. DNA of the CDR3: TGCGCCAGCAGTCAAGGATCCAGGATGACCTACGAGCAGTACTTC. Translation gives CASSQGSRMTYEQYF.

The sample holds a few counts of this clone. The CDR3 coding sequence is TGCGCCAGCAGCTTGGGAACAGGGGTAAATTCACCCCTCCACTTT. Encoded protein: CASSLGTGVNSPLHF. The chain couples TRBV5-1 to TRBJ1-6; 7 bases are a match to TRBD1. The CDR3 contains 15 residues. With 0 bases clipped from V and 7 bases from J, the junction kept 4 bases outside the gene matches. Germline lookup yields CDR1 SGHRS and CDR2 YFSETQ.

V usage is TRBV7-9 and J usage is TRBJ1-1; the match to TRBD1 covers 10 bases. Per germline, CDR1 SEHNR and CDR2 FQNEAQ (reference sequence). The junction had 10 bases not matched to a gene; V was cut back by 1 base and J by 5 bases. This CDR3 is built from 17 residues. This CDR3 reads CASSLGGTGALRTEAFF. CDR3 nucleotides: TGTGCCAGCAGCTTAGGGGGGACAGGGGCGTTACGGACTGAAGCTTTCTTT.

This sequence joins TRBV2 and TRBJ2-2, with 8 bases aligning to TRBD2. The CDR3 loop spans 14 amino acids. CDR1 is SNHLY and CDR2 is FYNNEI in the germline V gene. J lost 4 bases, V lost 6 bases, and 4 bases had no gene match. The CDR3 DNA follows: TGTGCCAGCAGAGCCGGGACTAGCACCGGGGAGCTGTTTTTT. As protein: CASRAGTSTGELFF.

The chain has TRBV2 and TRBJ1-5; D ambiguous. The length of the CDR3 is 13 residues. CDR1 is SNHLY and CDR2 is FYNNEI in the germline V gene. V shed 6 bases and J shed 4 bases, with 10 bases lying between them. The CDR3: CASRENNNQPQHF. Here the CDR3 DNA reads TGTGCCAGCAGGGAGAATAATAATCAGCCCCAGCATTTT.

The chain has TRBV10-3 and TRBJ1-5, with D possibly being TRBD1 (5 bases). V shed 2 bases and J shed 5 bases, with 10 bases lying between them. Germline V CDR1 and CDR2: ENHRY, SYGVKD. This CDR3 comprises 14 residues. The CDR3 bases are TGTGCCATCAGTGAGAGGGGAGGAGATCAGCCCCAGCATTTT. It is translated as CAISERGGDQPQHF.

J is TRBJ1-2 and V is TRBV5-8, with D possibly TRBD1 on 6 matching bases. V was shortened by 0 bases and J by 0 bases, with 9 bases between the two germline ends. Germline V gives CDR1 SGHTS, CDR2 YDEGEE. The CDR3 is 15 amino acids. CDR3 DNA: TGTGCCAGCAGCTTGGGGGACACCTCTAACTATGGCTACACCTTC. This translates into CASSLGDTSNYGYTF.

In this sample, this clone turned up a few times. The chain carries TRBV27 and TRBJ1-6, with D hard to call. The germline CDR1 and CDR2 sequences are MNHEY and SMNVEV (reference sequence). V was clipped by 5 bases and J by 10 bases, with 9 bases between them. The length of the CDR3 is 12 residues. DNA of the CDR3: TGTGCCAGCAGTCCTTTGGGCTCACCCCTCCACTTT. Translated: CASSPLGSPLHF.

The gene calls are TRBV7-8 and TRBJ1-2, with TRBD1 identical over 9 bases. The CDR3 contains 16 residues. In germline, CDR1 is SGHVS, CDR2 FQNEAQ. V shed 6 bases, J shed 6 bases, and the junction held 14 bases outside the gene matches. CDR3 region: CASSPTPGQGKDGYTF. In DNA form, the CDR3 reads TGTGCCAGCAGTCCTACCCCGGGACAGGGAAAGGATGGCTACACCTTC. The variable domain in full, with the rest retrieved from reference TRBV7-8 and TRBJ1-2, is GAGVSQSPRYKVAKRGQDVALRCDPISGHVSLFWYQQALGQGPEFLTYFQNEAQLDKSGLPSDRFFAERPEGSVSTLKIQRTQQEDSAVYLCASSPTPGQGKDGYTFGSGTRLTVV.

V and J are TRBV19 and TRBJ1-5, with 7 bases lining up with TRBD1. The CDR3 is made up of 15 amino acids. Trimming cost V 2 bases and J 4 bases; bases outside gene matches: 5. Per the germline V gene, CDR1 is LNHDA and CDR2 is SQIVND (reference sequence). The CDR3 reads CASSILGTANQPQHF. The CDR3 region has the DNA TGTGCCAGTAGTATACTAGGGACAGCTAATCAGCCCCAGCATTTT.

The CDR3 here is CASNPRDSAGELFF. The CDR3 DNA is TGTGCCAGCAACCCCCGGGACTCCGCCGGGGAGCTGTTTTTT. This chain uses TRBV2 with TRBJ2-2; possible D gene TRBD2, 6 bases. V was pared by 7 bases and J by 6 bases, with 15 bases between. The CDR3 runs 14 residues. The germline gives CDR1 SNHLY, CDR2 FYNNEI.

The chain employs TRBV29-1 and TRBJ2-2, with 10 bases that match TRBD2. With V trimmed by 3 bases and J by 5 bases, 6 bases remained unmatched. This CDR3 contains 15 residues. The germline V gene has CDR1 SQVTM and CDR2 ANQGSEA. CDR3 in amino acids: CSVEGAGGRTGELFF. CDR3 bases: TGCAGCGTTGAGGGAGCGGGAGGGCGTACCGGGGAGCTGTTTTTT.

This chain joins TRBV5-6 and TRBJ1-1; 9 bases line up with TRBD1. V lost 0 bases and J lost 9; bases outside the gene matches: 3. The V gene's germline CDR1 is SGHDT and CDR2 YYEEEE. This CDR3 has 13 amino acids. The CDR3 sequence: CASSLAGTGQAFF. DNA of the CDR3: TGTGCCAGCAGCTTGGCTGGGACAGGGCAAGCTTTCTTT.

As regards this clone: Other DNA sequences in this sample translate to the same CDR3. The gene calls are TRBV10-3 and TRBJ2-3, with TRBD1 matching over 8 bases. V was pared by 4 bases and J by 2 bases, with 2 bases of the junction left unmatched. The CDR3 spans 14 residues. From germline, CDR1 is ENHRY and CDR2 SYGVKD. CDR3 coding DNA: TGTGCCATCAGTGGGACAGGGACCACAGATACGCAGTATTTT. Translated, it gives CAISGTGTTDTQYF.

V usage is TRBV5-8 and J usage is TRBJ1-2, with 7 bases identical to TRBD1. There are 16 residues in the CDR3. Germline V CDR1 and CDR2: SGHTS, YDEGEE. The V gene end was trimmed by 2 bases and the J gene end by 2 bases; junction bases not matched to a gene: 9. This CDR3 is CASSLRQGQPNYGYTF. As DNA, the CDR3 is TGTGCCAGCAGCTTACGCCAGGGACAGCCCAACTATGGCTACACCTTC.